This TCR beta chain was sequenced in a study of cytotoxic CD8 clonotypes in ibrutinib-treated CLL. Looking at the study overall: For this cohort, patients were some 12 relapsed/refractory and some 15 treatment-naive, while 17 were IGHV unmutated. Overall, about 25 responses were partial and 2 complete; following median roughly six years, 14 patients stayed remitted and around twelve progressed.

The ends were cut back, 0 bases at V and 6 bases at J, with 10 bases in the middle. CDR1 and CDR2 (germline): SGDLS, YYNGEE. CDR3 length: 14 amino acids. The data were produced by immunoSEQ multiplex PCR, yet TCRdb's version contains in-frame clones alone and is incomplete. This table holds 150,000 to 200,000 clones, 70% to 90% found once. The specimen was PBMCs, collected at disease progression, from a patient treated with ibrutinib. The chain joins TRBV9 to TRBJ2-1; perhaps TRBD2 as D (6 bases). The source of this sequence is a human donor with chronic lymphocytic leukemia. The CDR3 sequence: CASSVDGRGNEQFF. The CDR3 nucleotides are TGTGCCAGCAGCGTAGACGGGAGAGGCAATGAGCAGTTCTTC.